These T cell receptor beta chains were read from a single sample in a study of blood T cell repertoires in COVID-19. TCRdb keeps only in-frame clones here, not all; method: immunoSEQ multiplex PCR. In the table there are approximately 300,000 clones, 75% to 90% of which are singletons. Sequences were obtained from peripheral blood. The receptor source for this set is a woman between 45 and 60 years old who had recovered from COVID-19. Each CDR3 is given with its conserved first and last residue. The D gene is left open where the match is weak. Expanded clones are given a class, and other clones once, few, many or no size at all.

TRBJ1-1 . TRBV9 . CASSATAGPRLPEAFF TGTGCCAGCAGTGCCACCGCGGGACCTCGACTTCCTGAAGCTTTCTTT
TRBJ2-7 TRBD1 TRBV19 . CACKPGQGSYEQYF TGTGCCTGCAAACCGGGACAGGGGTCCTACGAGCAGTACTTC
TRBJ1-1 . TRBV5-1 . CASSFPPDKPTEAFF TGCGCCAGCAGCTTCCCACCTGACAAGCCCACTGAAGCTTTCTTT
TRBJ2-2 . TRBV9 few CASSVSGLIANTGELFF TGTGCCAGCAGCGTGTCAGGCCTTATAGCGAACACCGGGGAGCTGTTTTTT
TRBJ2-2 . TRBV6-6 . CASSLTQGGNTGELFF TGTGCCAGCAGTTTAACCCAGGGGGGGAACACCGGGGAGCTGTTTTTT
TRBJ2-7 . TRBV11-3 . CASSPSWGDSRSEQYF TGTGCCAGCAGCCCCTCATGGGGGGACTCAAGAAGCGAGCAGTACTTC
TRBJ1-2 . TRBV9 . CASSVAGGGDYGYTF TGTGCCAGCAGCGTAGCCGGGGGTGGGGACTATGGCTACACCTTC
TRBJ1-1 TRBD1 TRBV7-2 . CASSLGIGDRGTEAFF TGTGCCAGCAGCTTAGGTATAGGGGACAGGGGCACTGAAGCTTTCTTT
TRBJ1-3 TRBD1 TRBV5-4 . CASSLDRGPGNTIYF TGTGCCAGCAGCTTGGACAGGGGGCCGGGAAACACCATATATTTT
TRBJ1-2 . TRBV30 . CAWSVQVSGSYGYTF TGTGCCTGGAGTGTACAGGTGTCAGGGTCCTATGGCTACACCTTC
TRBJ2-1 . TRBV18 . CASSLLNEQFF TGTGCCAGCTCACTGCTAAATGAGCAGTTCTTC
TRBJ2-7 . TRBV7-6 . CASSPGSYEQYF TGTGCCAGCAGCCCGGGATCCTACGAGCAGTACTTC
TRBJ2-3 TRBD2 TRBV20-1 . CSASGAGGPDTQYF TGCAGTGCTAGTGGGGCGGGGGGGCCCGATACGCAGTATTTT
TRBJ1-2 TRBD1 TRBV28 . CASSSQTGLNGYTF TGTGCCAGCAGCTCGCAGACAGGGCTCAACGGCTACACCTTC
TRBJ2-1 TRBD2 TRBV5-1 . CASRDSGMPEQFF TGCGCCAGCAGGGATAGCGGGATGCCTGAGCAGTTCTTC
TRBJ2-7 . TRBV18 . CASSGQLYEQYF TGTGCCAGCTCAGGACAGCTCTACGAGCAGTACTTC
TRBJ2-2 TRBD2 TRBV5-1 . CASSLDITSAGELFF TGCGCCAGCAGCCTAGACATTACTAGCGCCGGGGAGCTGTTTTTT
TRBJ1-1 TRBD1 TRBV27 . CASSPRTGWNTEAFF TGTGCCAGCAGTCCGAGGACAGGGTGGAACACTGAAGCTTTCTTT
TRBJ2-3 TRBD2 TRBV7-6 . CASSPTSGGRFATDTQYF TGTGCCAGCAGCCCCACTAGCGGGGGGCGATTTGCAACAGATACGCAGTATTTT
TRBJ2-7 . TRBV28 . CASSLSGQGSSYEQYF TGTGCCAGCAGCCTCTCTGGGCAGGGAAGTTCCTACGAGCAGTACTTC
TRBJ2-7 TRBD1 TRBV5-5 . CASSSWTGVEEQYF TGTGCCAGCTCAAGTTGGACAGGGGTCGAAGAGCAGTACTTC
TRBJ2-7 . TRBV9 . CASSRTVSYEQYF TGTGCCAGCAGCCGGACAGTCTCCTACGAGCAGTACTTC
TRBJ2-2 TRBD1 TRBV5-4 . CASSLGDRGTGELFF TGTGCCAGCAGCTTGGGGGACAGGGGAACCGGGGAGCTGTTTTTT
TRBJ1-2 TRBD1 TRBV19 . CASRERGGVGSLYGYTF TGTGCCAGTAGGGAGAGAGGGGGCGTTGGTAGTCTCTATGGCTACACCTTC
TRBJ1-1 TRBD1 TRBV5-4 . CASSLRRTGAAYTEAFF TGTGCCAGCAGCTTGAGACGAACAGGGGCAGCGTACACTGAAGCTTTCTTT
TRBJ1-1 . TRBV12-5 . CASGLGTGTEAFF TGTGCTAGTGGTTTGGGAACAGGGACGGAAGCTTTCTTT
TRBJ2-3 TRBD1 TRBV30 once CACQGASLTDTQYF TGTGCCTGTCAGGGGGCGTCCCTTACAGATACGCAGTATTTT
TRBJ2-2 . TRBV27 . CASSLPGTGELFF TGTGCCAGCAGTTTACCAGGCACCGGGGAGCTGTTTTTT
TRBJ1-6 TRBD1 TRBV27 . CASSLGTGGPNLHF TGTGCCAGCAGTTTAGGGACAGGGGGCCCTAACCTCCACTTT
TRBJ2-7 TRBD1 TRBV27 . CASSHGTGVSYEQYF TGTGCCAGCAGTCACGGGACAGGGGTCTCCTACGAGCAGTACTTC
TRBJ2-7 . TRBV7-9 . CASSFPGGENYEQYF TGTGCCAGCAGCTTCCCCGGCGGGGAAAACTACGAGCAGTACTTC
TRBJ2-3 TRBD2 TRBV9 . CASSLLAGGPGDTQYF TGTGCCAGCAGCCTTTTAGCGGGGGGGCCGGGAGATACGCAGTATTTT
TRBJ2-7 TRBD2 TRBV6-6 . CASSRSPSGATYEQYF TGTGCCAGCAGTCGATCGCCTAGCGGGGCCACCTACGAGCAGTACTTC
TRBJ1-5 TRBD1 TRBV30 . CAWSQQGDQPQHF TGTGCCTGGAGCCAACAGGGGGATCAGCCCCAGCATTTT
TRBJ1-4 TRBD1 TRBV2 . CASQRTGTGELFF TGTGCCAGCCAGAGGACCGGGACAGGGGAACTGTTTTTT
TRBJ1-4 . TRBV28 . CASSSDFGEKLFF TGTGCCAGCAGTTCCGACTTCGGTGAAAAACTGTTTTTT
TRBJ2-1 . TRBV19 . CASSIPGYDEQFF TGTGCCAGTAGTATACCAGGGTATGATGAGCAGTTCTTC
TRBJ2-7 TRBD1 TRBV5-1 . CASSTSGGSYEQYF TGCGCCAGCAGCACATCAGGGGGCTCCTACGAGCAGTACTTC
TRBJ2-5 . TRBV28 . CASTPAGTETQYF TGTGCCAGCACCCCCGCGGGGACGGAGACCCAGTACTTC
TRBJ1-1 TRBD1 TRBV27 . CASSSTTGLDTEAFF TGTGCCAGCAGTTCCACGACAGGGCTAGACACTGAAGCTTTCTTT
TRBJ2-3 TRBD2 TRBV6-1 . CASSKERGLLSDTQYF TGTGCCAGCAGTAAAGAGCGGGGGTTACTATCGGATACGCAGTATTTT
TRBJ1-4 . TRBV6-2/TRBV6-3 . CASSYLGLRDEKLFF TGTGCCAGCAGTTATCTGGGTCTGCGGGATGAAAAACTGTTTTTT
TRBJ2-7 TRBD1 TRBV6-2/TRBV6-3 . CASSPSQGYEQYF TGTGCCAGCAGTCCGTCACAGGGGTACGAGCAGTACTTC
TRBJ2-2 . TRBV5-6 . CASSSWGQRVTGELFF TGTGCCAGCAGCTCTTGGGGACAGCGGGTGACCGGGGAGCTGTTTTTT
TRBJ1-4 . TRBV18 . CASSRNRDRNEKLFF TGTGCCAGCTCCCGCAACAGGGACCGAAATGAAAAACTGTTTTTT